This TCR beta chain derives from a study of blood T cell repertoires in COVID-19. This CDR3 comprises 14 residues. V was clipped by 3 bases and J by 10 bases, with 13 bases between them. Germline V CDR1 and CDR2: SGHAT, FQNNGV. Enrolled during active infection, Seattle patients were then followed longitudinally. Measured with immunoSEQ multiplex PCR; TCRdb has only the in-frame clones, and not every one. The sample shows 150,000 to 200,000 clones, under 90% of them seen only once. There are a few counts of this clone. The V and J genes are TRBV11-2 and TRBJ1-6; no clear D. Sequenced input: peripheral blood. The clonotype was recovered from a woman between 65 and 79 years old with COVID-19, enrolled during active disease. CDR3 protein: CASSFNEGGSPLHF. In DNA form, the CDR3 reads TGTGCCAGCAGCTTCAACGAGGGAGGGTCACCCCTCCACTTT.